A single sample gave rise to the 29 T cell receptor beta chains below, sequenced in a study of CD8+ T cells in alopecia areata. Treatment in this sample: oral pan-JAK inhibitor, 5-10 mg twice daily. RNA extraction and reverse transcription yielded cDNA as sequencing template. Profiling relied on immunoSEQ multiplex PCR, and the TCRdb table lists in-frame clones only, not all of them. The repertoire includes some 150,000 clones, 82% of them detected once, and 20% to 25% sits in the top ten. The sample consisted of CD8+ T cells sorted from blood, taken at week 4, from a patient treated with tofacitinib. These receptors came from a human donor with alopecia areata.

The chain employs TRBV6-1 and TRBJ2-3; D is uncertain. This CDR3 comprises 15 residues. V was trimmed by 5 bases and J by 2 bases, leaving 14 bases between them. In germline, CDR1 is MNHNS, CDR2 SASEGT. The CDR3 loop reads CASSLRQHNTDTQYF. CDR3 coding DNA: TGTGCCAGCAGTCTACGACAACACAACACAGATACGCAGTATTTT.

The rearrangement uses TRBV7-9 and TRBJ1-5; the D is unclear. The length of the CDR3 is 16 residues. CDR1 is SEHNR, CDR2 FQNEAQ, per germline (reference sequence). V shed 1 base and J shed 5 bases, with 15 bases lying between them. In DNA, the CDR3 is TGTGCCAGCAGCTTAGGGTCCATTAGGCGGGATCAGCCCCAGCATTTT. Residues: CASSLGSIRRDQPQHF. The full variable domain, with the rest looked up from reference TRBV7-9 and TRBJ1-5, is DTGVSQNPRHKITKRGQNVTFRCDPISEHNRLYWYRQTLGQGPEFLTYFQNEAQLEKSRLLSDRFSAERPKGSFSTLEIQRTEQGDSAMYLCASSLGSIRRDQPQHFGDGTRLSIL.

The V gene is TRBV7-9, the J gene TRBJ1-6; 7 bases agree with TRBD1. Germline V gene lookup returns CDR1 SEHNR and CDR2 FQNEAQ (reference sequence). V shed 2 bases, J shed 7 bases, and the junction held 8 bases outside the gene matches. The CDR3 extends over 16 amino acids. CDR3 DNA: TGTGCCAGCAGCTTACGTAGTAGGGGGCACAATTCACCCCTCCACTTT. This translates into CASSLRSRGHNSPLHF.

This clone was found once. V and J are TRBV18 and TRBJ2-3; D tentatively reads TRBD1 or TRBD2 (5 bases each). This CDR3 has 16 residues. Between the trimmed V and J ends, which lost 6 bases and 2 bases, there was a span of 18 bases. CDR1 and CDR2 (germline): KGHSH, LQKENI. The chain's CDR3 is CASSSSGRVSTDTQYF. CDR3 bases: TGTGCCAGCTCTTCATCGGGGCGGGTTTCCACAGATACGCAGTATTTT.

The chain links TRBV13 to TRBJ2-7; no clear D gene. CDR3 length equals 13 residues. Trimming took off 3 bases at V and 5 bases at J, with 11 bases between the two ends. Per germline, CDR1 PRHDT and CDR2 FYEKMQ (reference sequence). The DNA for the CDR3 is TGTGCCAGCAGCTTTAGTCTCCAGGACGAGCAGTACTTC. Translating it yields CASSFSLQDEQYF.

The rearrangement links TRBV7-9 to TRBJ2-3; D remains ambiguous. This CDR3 comprises 12 residues. With 5 bases removed from V and 1 base from J, the gap between germline ends came to 4 bases. CDR1 is SEHNR, CDR2 FQNEAQ, per germline (reference sequence). In nucleotides, the CDR3 is TGTGCCAGCAGCAAAGGCACAGATACGCAGTATTTT. This gives the protein CASSKGTDTQYF.

This clone was counted once. The chain links TRBV6-5 to TRBJ1-1; no definite D call. Germline V gene data show CDR1 as MNHEY and CDR2 as SVGAGI. This CDR3 has 14 amino acids. Trimming pared 2 bases from V and 3 bases from J, leaving 10 bases between. The CDR3 DNA reads TGTGCCAGCAGTTACCTGCGGACGGACACTGAAGCTTTCTTT. Translated, it gives CASSYLRTDTEAFF.

The chain links TRBV2 to TRBJ2-7; 10 positions match TRBD2. J lost 0 bases, V lost 7 bases, and 9 bases had no gene match. The CDR3 consists of 16 residues. CDR1 is SNHLY and CDR2 is FYNNEI in the germline V gene. CDR3 coding DNA: TGTGCCAGCACCAGGCTAGCGGGGGAAAGCTCCTACGAGCAGTACTTC. It translates to CASTRLAGESSYEQYF.

This clone was recorded only once. The chain links TRBV6-5 to TRBJ2-5; D might be TRBD1 or TRBD2, each matching 5 bases. Matching the DNA end better, TRBJ2-7 makes the J call doubtful. The CDR3 has 13 residues. Germline V gives CDR1 MNHEY, CDR2 SVGAGI. The CDR3 protein is CASSSREYYEQYF. The CDR3 DNA follows: TGTGCCAGCAGTTCCAGGGAGTACTACGAGCAGTACTTC.

Concerning this clone: Additional DNA sequences in this sample encode the identical CDR3. The chain uses TRBV19 and TRBJ2-1; 9 nucleotides agree with TRBD2. Per germline, CDR1 LNHDA and CDR2 SQIVND (reference sequence). The CDR3 is 14 amino acids. The V and J ends lost 4 bases and 4 bases, in that order; junction bases with no gene match: 2. The CDR3 DNA reads TGTGCCAGTAGTAGCGGGGGGGATTACAATGAGCAGTTCTTC. Translated: CASSSGGDYNEQFF.

The V call is TRBV7-2, the J call TRBJ2-5; the D gene is possibly TRBD1 (6 bases). The CDR3 has 17 residues. Per germline, CDR1 SGHTA and CDR2 FQGNSA. The ends were cut back, 5 bases at V and 4 bases at J, with 23 bases in the middle. The CDR3 bases are TGTGCCAGCAGCAGCCCCGCCCACAGGGTGAGAGGAGAGACCCAGTACTTC. Translated, it gives CASSSPAHRVRGETQYF.

The chain joins TRBV6-5 to TRBJ2-1, with D perhaps matching TRBD1 (5 bases). CDR1 is MNHEY, CDR2 SVGAGI, per germline. V lost 0 bases to trimming and J lost 9 bases, with 12 bases between them. This CDR3 comprises 14 residues. DNA of the CDR3: TGTGCCAGCAGTTACTCAGGGGTCTCTGCTGAGCAGTTCTTC. Protein product: CASSYSGVSAEQFF.

The chain has TRBV6-1 and TRBJ2-7; D could derive from TRBD1 or TRBD2 (5 bases each). CDR1 and CDR2 (germline): MNHNS, SASEGT. V was clipped by 8 bases and J by 3 bases, with 17 bases between them. The CDR3 loop spans 14 amino acids. The chain's CDR3 is CASGIGAGSYEQYF. The CDR3 DNA follows: TGTGCCAGCGGAATTGGGGCAGGGAGCTACGAGCAGTACTTC.

A few counts support this clone. This chain joins TRBV25-1 and TRBJ2-5; 7 positions match TRBD2. This CDR3 is built from 16 residues. CDR1 is MGHDK and CDR2 is SYGVNS in the germline V gene. The V and J ends lost 1 base and 5 bases, in that order; junction bases with no gene match: 10. CDR3 nucleotide sequence: TGTGCCAGCAGTGAATGGGAGGGGCCAAGTGGGGAGACCCAGTACTTC. This codes for CASSEWEGPSGETQYF. The complete variable domain, with remaining parts taken from reference TRBV25-1 and TRBJ2-5, reads EADIYQTPRYLVIGTGKKITLECSQTMGHDKMYWYQQDPGMELHLIHYSYGVNSTEKGDLSSESTVSRIRTEHFPLTLESARPSHTSQYLCASSEWEGPSGETQYFGPGTRLLVL.

The rearrangement links TRBV13 to TRBJ2-1; a possible D gene is TRBD1 (5 bases). The CDR3 has 13 residues. CDR1 and CDR2 from the germline V gene are PRHDT and FYEKMQ (reference sequence). The V end was cut by 7 bases, the J end by 5 bases, with 12 bases between. In nucleotides, the CDR3 is TGTGCCAGCAAGTGGGGCGGCGACAATGAGCAGTTCTTC. Its translation: CASKWGGDNEQFF.

This chain connects TRBV4-1 to TRBJ2-5; perhaps TRBD1 as D (6 bases). V was pared by 4 bases and J by 4 bases, with 25 bases between. The germline V gene encodes CDR1 MGHRA and CDR2 YSYEKL. The length of the CDR3 is 18 residues. The CDR3 reads CASSPSGWAGDSRETQYF. Written as DNA, the CDR3 is TGCGCCAGCAGCCCCTCAGGATGGGCAGGGGATAGTAGAGAGACCCAGTACTTC.

The chain joins TRBV9 to TRBJ2-1; TRBD2 matches 9 bases. The length of the CDR3 is 15 residues. V lost 0 bases, J lost 5 bases, and 3 bases stayed unmatched. Germline CDR1 is SGDLS and CDR2 is YYNGEE. The CDR3 bases are TGTGCCAGCAGCGTAGGTCTAGCGGGGCACAATGAGCAGTTCTTC. Amino acid sequence: CASSVGLAGHNEQFF.

The rearrangement uses TRBV10-1 and TRBJ2-5, with D perhaps matching TRBD1 or TRBD2 (5 bases each). Trimming removed 3 bases at V and 1 base at J, with 12 bases between. This CDR3 region has 15 residues. In germline, CDR1 is WNHNN, CDR2 SYGVQD (reference sequence). The CDR3 is CASSDTPGTQETQYF. The CDR3 DNA follows: TGCGCCAGCAGTGACACCCCTGGGACCCAAGAGACCCAGTACTTC.

The chain joins TRBV4-1 to TRBJ1-1, with 8 nucleotides matching TRBD1. This CDR3 region has 18 residues. Trimming at V came to 3 bases and at J to 10 bases, leaving 22 bases not matched to a gene. Germline CDR1 reads MGHRA; CDR2 reads YSYEKL. The CDR3: CASSHLPLSDREIRGAFF. CDR3 sequence (DNA): TGCGCCAGCAGCCACTTACCCCTTTCGGACAGGGAGATTAGAGGAGCTTTCTTT.

The V gene is TRBV7-9, the J gene TRBJ2-1; TRBD2 matches at 14 bases. Germline lookup yields CDR1 SEHNR and CDR2 FQNEAQ (reference sequence). CDR3 length: 19 residues. With 3 bases clipped from V and 4 bases from J, the junction kept 11 bases outside the gene matches. The CDR3 spells CASSFNSRGLAGEYNEQFF. The DNA for the CDR3 is TGTGCCAGCAGCTTCAATTCTCGGGGACTAGCGGGGGAGTACAATGAGCAGTTCTTC.

The chain uses TRBV6-1 and TRBJ2-1; possibly TRBD1 for D (6 bases). In germline, CDR1 is MNHNS, CDR2 SASEGT. V lost 6 bases and J lost 4, with 7 bases in between. The CDR3 contains 12 residues. In nucleotides, the CDR3 is TGTGCCAGCAGGGACAGTTACAATGAGCAGTTCTTC. Encoded protein: CASRDSYNEQFF.

The rearrangement uses TRBV5-4 and TRBJ1-2; D not resolved. Germline lookup yields CDR1 SGHNT and CDR2 YYREEE (reference sequence). V shed 6 bases and J shed 0 bases, with 15 bases lying between them. The CDR3 totals 15 residues. The CDR3 region is CASNLAGRPNYGYTF. CDR3 DNA sequence: TGTGCCAGCAACCTAGCTGGCAGACCTAACTATGGCTACACCTTC.

This chain links TRBV5-1 with TRBJ2-7, with unresolved D. V dropped 1 base and J dropped 3 bases, with 8 bases sitting between them. CDR1 is SGHRS, CDR2 YFSETQ, per germline. The CDR3 length is 13 residues. CDR3: CASSLTGFYEQYF. CDR3 DNA sequence: TGCGCCAGCAGCTTGACGGGTTTCTACGAGCAGTACTTC. Looking up the rest from reference TRBV5-1 and TRBJ2-7 gives the full variable domain: KAGVTQTPRYLIKTRGQQVTLSCSPISGHRSVSWYQQTPGQGLQFLFEYFSETQRNKGNFPGRFSGRQFSNSRSEMNVSTLELGDSALYLCASSLTGFYEQYFGPGTRLTVT.

In this sample, this clone turned up a few times. The gene calls are TRBV7-9 and TRBJ2-5, with a possible D match to TRBD2 (5 bases). V was pared by 3 bases and J by 5 bases, with 13 bases between. The length of the CDR3 is 14 residues. Germline assignment: CDR1 SEHNR and CDR2 FQNEAQ (reference sequence). The CDR3 is CASSFGVGGETQYF. CDR3 nucleotides: TGTGCCAGCAGCTTTGGAGTAGGCGGGGAGACCCAGTACTTC.

The rearrangement links TRBV19 to TRBJ1-1; D is ambiguous. V was pared by 2 bases and J by 2 bases, with 6 bases between. Germline CDR1 LNHDA, CDR2 SQIVND (reference sequence). The CDR3 is 13 amino acids. CDR3 bases: TGTGCCAGTAGTATATATGGAAACACTGAAGCTTTCTTT. The encoded protein is CASSIYGNTEAFF. Using reference TRBV19 and TRBJ1-1 for the parts outside the CDR3, the full variable domain is DGGITQSPKYLFRKEGQNVTLSCEQNLNHDAMYWYRQDPGQGLRLIYYSQIVNDFQKGDIAEGYSVSREKKESFPLTVTSAQKNPTAFYLCASSIYGNTEAFFGQGTRLTVV.

The V and J genes are TRBV5-6 and TRBJ2-2; D ambiguous. The CDR3 consists of 17 residues. With 0 bases removed from V and 4 bases from J, the gap between germline ends came to 16 bases. The germline CDR1 and CDR2 sequences are SGHDT and YYEEEE. The CDR3 nucleotides read TGTGCCAGCAGCTTGGGGCGATCCCTCTATCTCACCGGGGAGCTGTTTTTT. This sequence encodes CASSLGRSLYLTGELFF.

The chain couples TRBV23-1 to TRBJ1-6, with no clear D. TRBV23-1 is given ORF status, its function remaining uncertain. Trimming left V 7 bases short and J 4 bases short, with 20 bases between. CDR3 length: 17 amino acids. CDR3 sequence: CASMYLWSPFYNSPLHF. The DNA for the CDR3 is TGCGCCAGCATGTACTTATGGTCCCCCTTTTATAATTCACCCCTCCACTTT.

A single count supports this clone. This chain links TRBV2 with TRBJ2-2; the match to TRBD1 covers 8 bases. CDR1 and CDR2 (germline): SNHLY, FYNNEI. This CDR3 is built from 16 residues. V lost 5 bases and J lost 9; bases outside the gene matches: 14. The CDR3 sequence: CASSNGQGDFNRELFF. DNA of the CDR3: TGTGCCAGCAGTAACGGACAGGGCGATTTTAACCGGGAGCTGTTTTTT.

V is TRBV9 and J is TRBJ2-7; D is perhaps TRBD1 (6 bases). The CDR3 covers 15 residues. CDR1 and CDR2 (germline): SGDLS, YYNGEE. V was clipped by 0 bases and J by 3 bases, with 13 bases between them. CDR3 coding DNA: TGTGCCAGCAGCGTAGCCGGGACACAAAACTACGAGCAGTACTTC. Protein sequence: CASSVAGTQNYEQYF.